The 14 T cell receptor beta chains below all came from one sample that was sequenced in a study of CD8+CD57+ T cells in acquired aplastic anemia. The use of genomic DNA as template underpinned the TCR beta VDJ and CDR3 profiling. TCRdb reprocessed the reads with MiXCR, giving one entry per CDR3 protein. The sample holds 65,000 or so distinct CDR3 sequences, under 55% seen once. Material for sequencing was sorted CD4+, CD8+, or CD8+CD57+ T cells (not recorded which) from PBMCs. The receptor source for this set is a human donor in good health, serving as a control.

The genes are TRBV19 and TRBJ2-7, with 8 bases matching TRBD1. This CDR3 comprises 14 residues. The junction had 10 bases not matched to a gene; V was cut back by 7 bases and J by 5 bases. From germline, CDR1 is LNHDA and CDR2 SQIVND (reference sequence). CDR3 DNA sequence: TGTGCCAGTAACAGACAGGGGATCACCGACGAGCAGTACTTC. It encodes CASNRQGITDEQYF.

This clonotype was recorded at least ten times. This chain uses TRBV7-4 with TRBJ1-2; 7 positions agree with TRBD1. This CDR3 has 15 amino acids. The ends lost 1 base at V and 7 bases at J; junction bases unmatched: 9. Germline V gives CDR1 SGHVT, CDR2 SQSDAQ. The CDR3 sequence: CASSLERRGLSGYTF. The CDR3, as DNA: TGTGCCAGCAGCTTAGAACGGAGGGGGCTCTCTGGCTACACCTTC.

The chain joins TRBV20-1 to TRBJ1-2; TRBD1 is a possible D gene (5 bases). The CDR3 is made up of 15 amino acids. V lost 6 bases to trimming and J lost 1 base, with 18 bases between them. Germline CDR1 and CDR2: DFQATT and SNEGSKA (reference sequence). As DNA, the CDR3 is TGCAGTGCCAGCAGTAGGGGTATGGATAACTATGGCTACACCTTC. It specifies CSASSRGMDNYGYTF.

V is TRBV19 and J is TRBJ1-5; D unclear. CDR1 and CDR2 (germline): LNHDA, SQIVND (reference sequence). This CDR3 contains 14 residues. V was clipped by 5 bases and J by 0 bases, with 8 bases between them. CDR3 amino acids: CASSFDNSNQPQHF. The CDR3 DNA sequence: TGTGCCAGTAGTTTCGACAATAGCAATCAGCCCCAGCATTTT.

The chain links TRBV9 to TRBJ1-1; D remains ambiguous. This CDR3 comprises 13 residues. Germline V gene lookup returns CDR1 SGDLS and CDR2 YYNGEE. V was cut by 4 bases and J by 3 bases, with 10 bases left in between. The CDR3 region is CASSTGRDTEAFF. The CDR3 region has the DNA TGTGCCAGCAGCACCGGGAGGGACACTGAAGCTTTCTTT.

The V call is TRBV25-1, the J call TRBJ2-7; a possible D gene is TRBD2 (6 bases). CDR1 is MGHDK, CDR2 SYGVNS, per germline. V was shortened by 3 bases and J by 5 bases, with 20 bases between the two germline ends. This CDR3 spans 16 amino acids. CDR3 residues: CASSDLSISGSDEQYF. DNA for the CDR3: TGTGCCAGCAGTGACCTTTCTATTTCCGGGAGCGACGAGCAGTACTTC.

This clonotype was detected only a few times. The chain couples TRBV7-8 to TRBJ1-3, with 11 bases lining up with TRBD1. The junction had 8 bases not matched to a gene; V was cut back by 2 bases and J by 2 bases. The CDR3 spans 18 residues. CDR1 is SGHVS and CDR2 is FQNEAQ in the germline V gene. For the CDR3, the DNA is TGTGCCAGCAGCTTACCCGAAGGACAGGGGGCGACTGGAAACACCATATATTTT. Translated: CASSLPEGQGATGNTIYF.

The CDR3 region is CASSQYPNGAFF. In nucleotides, the CDR3 is TGTGCCAGCAGCCAATACCCTAACGGCGCTTTCTTT. This chain connects TRBV3-1 to TRBJ1-1; D unresolved. Germline lookup yields CDR1 LGHDT and CDR2 YNNKEL (reference sequence). The CDR3 runs 12 residues. Trimming removed 2 bases from V and 11 bases from J, with 12 bases in between. Looking up the rest from reference TRBV3-1 and TRBJ1-1 gives the full variable domain: DTAVSQTPKYLVTQMGNDKSIKCEQNLGHDTMYWYKQDSKKFLKIMFSYNNKELIINETVPNRFSPKSPDKAHLNLHINSLELGDSAVYFCASSQYPNGAFFGQGTRLTVV.

This clonotype was recorded at least ten times. V gene TRBV18 combines with J gene TRBJ1-2, with D unclear. Germline V gene lookup returns CDR1 KGHSH and CDR2 LQKENI. Trimming shortened V by 3 bases and J by 4 bases, and 12 bases separated the two germline ends. The CDR3 is 14 residues long. CDR3 loop: CASSPARGAYGYTF. CDR3 DNA sequence: TGTGCCAGCTCACCCGCTCGGGGTGCCTATGGCTACACCTTC. The full variable domain, in which reference TRBV18 and TRBJ1-2 provide the parts outside the CDR3, is NAGVMQNPRHLVRRRGQEARLRCSPMKGHSHVYWYRQLPEEGLKFMVYLQKENIIDESGMPKERFSAEFPKEGPSILRIQQVVRGDSAAYFCASSPARGAYGYTFGSGTRLTVV.

This sequence joins TRBV5-1 and TRBJ2-5; 15 bases agree with TRBD2. Germline V gene sequence: CDR1 SGHRS, CDR2 YFSETQ. V lost 4 bases to trimming and J lost 5 bases; unmatched junction nucleotides: 12. This CDR3 contains 18 residues. The CDR3 region is CASSGEAGTSGRWETQYF. The CDR3 bases are TGCGCCAGCAGCGGAGAGGCCGGGACTAGCGGGAGGTGGGAGACCCAGTACTTC. The complete variable domain, with remaining parts taken from reference TRBV5-1 and TRBJ2-5, reads KAGVTQTPRYLIKTRGQQVTLSCSPISGHRSVSWYQQTPGQGLQFLFEYFSETQRNKGNFPGRFSGRQFSNSRSEMNVSTLELGDSALYLCASSGEAGTSGRWETQYFGPGTRLLVL.

The chain uses TRBV2 and TRBJ2-7; D might be TRBD1 or TRBD2, each matching 5 bases. V gave up 5 bases and J gave up 10 bases, with 24 bases separating them. The CDR3 spans 15 residues. CDR1 and CDR2 (germline): SNHLY, FYNNEI. The CDR3: CASSNRQPGQGGQYF. The CDR3 nucleotides are TGTGCCAGCAGTAACCGACAACCGGGGCAGGGCGGACAGTACTTC.

This clonotype was seen many times. The chain employs TRBV7-3 and TRBJ2-3; TRBD1 agrees at 9 bases. CDR1 is SGHTA and CDR2 is FQGTGA in the germline V gene. CDR3 length: 16 residues. The trim removed 4 bases at V and 4 bases at J, leaving 9 bases unmatched. The CDR3 sequence: CASSSSQGAPPDTQYF. Here the CDR3 DNA reads TGTGCCAGCAGCTCCTCACAGGGGGCGCCGCCAGATACGCAGTATTTT.

In the case of this clonotype: One end of the junction varies from germline; a read error may be responsible. The V and J genes are TRBV5-1 and TRBJ2-1; D possibly matches TRBD1 or TRBD2 (5 bases each). The CDR3 is 16 amino acids. Germline CDR1 is SGHRS and CDR2 is YFSETQ. The CDR3, as DNA: TGCGCCGGCAGCTACACCTCGGGGCAGGGATGCAATGAGCAGTTCTTC. This sequence encodes CAGSYTSGQGCNEQFF.

This chain joins TRBV2 and TRBJ1-1, with D possibly being TRBD1 (5 bases). V lost 1 base, J lost 7 bases, and 13 bases lay in between. This CDR3 has 14 amino acids. Germline CDR1 reads SNHLY; CDR2 reads FYNNEI. The CDR3 loop reads CASSEGWGVREAFF. The CDR3 DNA is TGTGCCAGCAGTGAAGGATGGGGGGTTCGTGAAGCTTTCTTT.